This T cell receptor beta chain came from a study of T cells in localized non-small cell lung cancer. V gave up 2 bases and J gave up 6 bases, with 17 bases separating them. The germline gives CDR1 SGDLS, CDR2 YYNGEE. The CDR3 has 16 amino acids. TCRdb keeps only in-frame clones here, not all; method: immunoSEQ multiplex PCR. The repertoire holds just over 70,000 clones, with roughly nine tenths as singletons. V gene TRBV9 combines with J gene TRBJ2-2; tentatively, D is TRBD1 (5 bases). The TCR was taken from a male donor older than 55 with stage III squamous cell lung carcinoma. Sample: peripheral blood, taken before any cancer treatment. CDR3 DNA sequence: TGTGCCAGCAGCGTCACCCCACCTACAGGATCCGGGGAGCTGTTTTTT. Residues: CASSVTPPTGSGELFF.